This T cell receptor (beta chain) was obtained from a study of cytomegalovirus exposure and HLA in healthy donors. The PCR ran on 60 Vbeta and 13 Jbeta primers. The assay was immunoSEQ multiplex PCR, and TCRdb's table has in-frame clones only and misses some. The table lists around 120,000 clones, 70% to 90% of them singletons. CDR3 length equals 14 residues. The germline V gene has CDR1 LGHNA and CDR2 YNFKEQ. V dropped 3 bases and J dropped 9; count of bases not matched to a gene: 9. Broader study findings: The likely explanation for a cluster of highly shared sequence variants was sequencing artifact. Data from an earlier analysis indicated that most TCR beta V segments were productive either about 87% or about 30% of the time.

There are a few counts of this clone. Its specificity is unknown. This likely reflects a read error, since a far larger clone is one base away. Sequencing was performed on PBMCs. The clonotype comes from a woman aged 40-49 years in good health and CMV-seropositive. The rearrangement joins TRBV4-2 to TRBJ2-3; 7 bases are a match to TRBD2. The CDR3 coding sequence is TGTGCCAGCAGCCAGTTCAACTTCGGGGGGACGCAGTATTTT. Translated, it gives CASSQFNFGGTQYF.